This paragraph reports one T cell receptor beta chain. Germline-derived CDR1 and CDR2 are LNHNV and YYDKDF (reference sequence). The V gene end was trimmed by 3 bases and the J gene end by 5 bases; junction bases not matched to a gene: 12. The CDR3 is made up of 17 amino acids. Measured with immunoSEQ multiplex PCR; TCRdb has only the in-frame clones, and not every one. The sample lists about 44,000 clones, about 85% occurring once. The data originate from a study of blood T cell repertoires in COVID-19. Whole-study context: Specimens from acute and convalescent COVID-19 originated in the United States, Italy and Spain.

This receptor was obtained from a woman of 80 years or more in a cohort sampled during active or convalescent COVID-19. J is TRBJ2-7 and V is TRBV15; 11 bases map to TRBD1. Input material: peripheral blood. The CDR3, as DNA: TGTGCCACCAGCAGTGTAGGACAGGGGGCGCAGTACGACGAGCAGTACTTC. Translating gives CATSSVGQGAQYDEQYF.